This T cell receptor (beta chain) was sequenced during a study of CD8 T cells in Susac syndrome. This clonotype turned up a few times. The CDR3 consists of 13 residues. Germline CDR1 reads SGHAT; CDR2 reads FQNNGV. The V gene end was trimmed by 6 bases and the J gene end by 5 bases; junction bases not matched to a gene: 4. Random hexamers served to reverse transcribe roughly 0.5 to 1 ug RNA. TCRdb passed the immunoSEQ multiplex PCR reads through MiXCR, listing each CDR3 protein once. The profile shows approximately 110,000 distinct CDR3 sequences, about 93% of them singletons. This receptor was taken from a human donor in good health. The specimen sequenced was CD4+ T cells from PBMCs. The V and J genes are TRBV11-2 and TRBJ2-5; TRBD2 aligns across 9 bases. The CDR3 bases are TGTGCCAGCAGGGCTAGCGGGACGGAGACCCAGTACTTC. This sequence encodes CASRASGTETQYF.